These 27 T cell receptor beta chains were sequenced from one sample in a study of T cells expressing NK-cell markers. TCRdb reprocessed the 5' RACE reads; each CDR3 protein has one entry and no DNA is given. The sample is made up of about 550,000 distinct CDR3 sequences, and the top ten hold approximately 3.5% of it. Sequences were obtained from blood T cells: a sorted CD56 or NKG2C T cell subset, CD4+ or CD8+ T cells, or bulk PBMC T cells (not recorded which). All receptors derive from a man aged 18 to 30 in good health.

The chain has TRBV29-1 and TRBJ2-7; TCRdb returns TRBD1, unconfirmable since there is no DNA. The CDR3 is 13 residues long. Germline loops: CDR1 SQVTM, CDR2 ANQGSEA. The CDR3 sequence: CSVTGQGNGWQYF.

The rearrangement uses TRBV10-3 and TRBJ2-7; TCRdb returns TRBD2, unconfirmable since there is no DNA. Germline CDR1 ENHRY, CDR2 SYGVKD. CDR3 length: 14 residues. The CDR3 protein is CAISLSGRSFEQYF.

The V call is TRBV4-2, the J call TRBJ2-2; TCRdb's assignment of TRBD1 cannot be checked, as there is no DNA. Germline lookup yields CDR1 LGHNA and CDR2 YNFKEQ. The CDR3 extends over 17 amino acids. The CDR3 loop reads CASSQGGWGGDTGELFF.

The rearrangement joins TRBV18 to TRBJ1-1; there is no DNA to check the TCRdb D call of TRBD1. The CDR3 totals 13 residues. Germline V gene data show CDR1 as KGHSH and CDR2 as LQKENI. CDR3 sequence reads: CASSPFTGQEAFF. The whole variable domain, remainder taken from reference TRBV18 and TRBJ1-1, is NAGVMQNPRHLVRRRGQEARLRCSPMKGHSHVYWYRQLPEEGLKFMVYLQKENIIDESGMPKERFSAEFPKEGPSILRIQQVVRGDSAAYFCASSPFTGQEAFFGQGTRLTVV.

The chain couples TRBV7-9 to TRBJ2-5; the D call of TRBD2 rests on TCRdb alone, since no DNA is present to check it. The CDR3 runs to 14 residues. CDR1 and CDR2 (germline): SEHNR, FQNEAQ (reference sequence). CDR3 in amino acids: CASSPTGLVETQYF.

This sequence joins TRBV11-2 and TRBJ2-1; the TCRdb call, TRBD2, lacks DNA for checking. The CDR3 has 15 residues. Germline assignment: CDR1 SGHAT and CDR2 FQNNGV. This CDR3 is CASSRSGRARDEQFF.

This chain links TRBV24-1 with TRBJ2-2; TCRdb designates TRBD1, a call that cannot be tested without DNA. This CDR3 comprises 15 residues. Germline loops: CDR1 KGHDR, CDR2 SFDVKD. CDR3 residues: CATSDFGGPTGELFF.

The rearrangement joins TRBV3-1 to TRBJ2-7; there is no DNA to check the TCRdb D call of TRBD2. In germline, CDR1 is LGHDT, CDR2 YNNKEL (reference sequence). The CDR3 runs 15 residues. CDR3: CASKGGGIGSYEQYF.

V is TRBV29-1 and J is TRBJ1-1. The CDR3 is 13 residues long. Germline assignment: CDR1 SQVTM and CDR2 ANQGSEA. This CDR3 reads CSVELMLNTEAFF.

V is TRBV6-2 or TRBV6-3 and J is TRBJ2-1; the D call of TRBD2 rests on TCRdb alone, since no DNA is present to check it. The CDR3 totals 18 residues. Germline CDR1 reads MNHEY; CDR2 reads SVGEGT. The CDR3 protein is CASSYARAGSGRVHEQFF.

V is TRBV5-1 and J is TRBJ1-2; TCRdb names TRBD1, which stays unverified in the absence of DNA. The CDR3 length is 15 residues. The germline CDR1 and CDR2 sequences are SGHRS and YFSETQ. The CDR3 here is CASSSKGTKNYGYTF.

CDR3 sequence: CSARDEREYGASTDTQYF. The chain is built from TRBV20-1 and TRBJ2-3; TCRdb designates TRBD2, a call that cannot be tested without DNA. CDR3 size: 18 residues. Germline V gene data show CDR1 as DFQATT and CDR2 as SNEGSKA (reference sequence).

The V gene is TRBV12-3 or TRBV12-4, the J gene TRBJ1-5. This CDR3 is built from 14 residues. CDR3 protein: CASSPNGWSQPQHF.

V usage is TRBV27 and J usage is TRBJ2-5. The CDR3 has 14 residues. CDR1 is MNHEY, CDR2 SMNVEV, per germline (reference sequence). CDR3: CASSPQWLKETQYF.

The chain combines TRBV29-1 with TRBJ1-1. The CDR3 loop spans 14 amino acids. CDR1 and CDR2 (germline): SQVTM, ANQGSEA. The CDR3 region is CSVDPRGATTEAFF.

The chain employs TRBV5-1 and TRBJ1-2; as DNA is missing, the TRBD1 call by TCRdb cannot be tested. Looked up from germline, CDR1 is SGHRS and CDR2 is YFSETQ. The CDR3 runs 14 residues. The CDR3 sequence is CASSLNDRGYGYTF.

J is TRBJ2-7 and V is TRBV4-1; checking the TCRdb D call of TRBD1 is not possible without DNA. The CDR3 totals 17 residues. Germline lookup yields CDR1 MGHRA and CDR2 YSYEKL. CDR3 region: CASSQSSGTGGFYEQYF.

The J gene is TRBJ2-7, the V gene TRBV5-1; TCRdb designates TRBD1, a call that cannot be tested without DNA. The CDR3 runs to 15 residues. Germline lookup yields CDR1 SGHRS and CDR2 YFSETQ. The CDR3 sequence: CASSLGWDRAYEQYF.

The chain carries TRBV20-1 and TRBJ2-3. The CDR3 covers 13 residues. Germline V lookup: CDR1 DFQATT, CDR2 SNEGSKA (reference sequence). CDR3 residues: CSARETISDTQYF.

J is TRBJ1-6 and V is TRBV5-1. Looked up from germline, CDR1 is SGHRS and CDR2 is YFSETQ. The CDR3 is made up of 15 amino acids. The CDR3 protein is CASSLSGETNSPLHF.

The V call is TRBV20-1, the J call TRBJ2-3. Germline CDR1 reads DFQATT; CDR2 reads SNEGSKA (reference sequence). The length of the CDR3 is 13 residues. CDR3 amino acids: CSASRLGTDTQYF.

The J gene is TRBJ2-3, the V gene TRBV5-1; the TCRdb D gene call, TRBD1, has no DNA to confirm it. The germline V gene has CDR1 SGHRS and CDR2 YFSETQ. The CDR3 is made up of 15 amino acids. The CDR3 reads CASSLAFRDTDTQYF.

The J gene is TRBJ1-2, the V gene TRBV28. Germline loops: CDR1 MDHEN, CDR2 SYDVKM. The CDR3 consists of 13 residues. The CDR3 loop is CASSKESYYGYTF.

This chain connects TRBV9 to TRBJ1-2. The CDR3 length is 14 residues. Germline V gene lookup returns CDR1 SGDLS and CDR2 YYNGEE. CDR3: CASSGPLGEGGYTF.

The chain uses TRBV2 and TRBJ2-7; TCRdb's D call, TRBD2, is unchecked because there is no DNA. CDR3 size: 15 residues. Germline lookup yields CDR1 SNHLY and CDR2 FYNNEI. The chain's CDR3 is CATQKGWAGSYEQYF.

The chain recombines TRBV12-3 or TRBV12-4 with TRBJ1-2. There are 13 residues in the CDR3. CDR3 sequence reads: CASSLSQVYGYTF.

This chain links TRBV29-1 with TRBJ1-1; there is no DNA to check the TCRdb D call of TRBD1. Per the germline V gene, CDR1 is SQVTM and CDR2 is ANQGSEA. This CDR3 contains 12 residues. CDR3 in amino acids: CSVAAGLTEAFF.